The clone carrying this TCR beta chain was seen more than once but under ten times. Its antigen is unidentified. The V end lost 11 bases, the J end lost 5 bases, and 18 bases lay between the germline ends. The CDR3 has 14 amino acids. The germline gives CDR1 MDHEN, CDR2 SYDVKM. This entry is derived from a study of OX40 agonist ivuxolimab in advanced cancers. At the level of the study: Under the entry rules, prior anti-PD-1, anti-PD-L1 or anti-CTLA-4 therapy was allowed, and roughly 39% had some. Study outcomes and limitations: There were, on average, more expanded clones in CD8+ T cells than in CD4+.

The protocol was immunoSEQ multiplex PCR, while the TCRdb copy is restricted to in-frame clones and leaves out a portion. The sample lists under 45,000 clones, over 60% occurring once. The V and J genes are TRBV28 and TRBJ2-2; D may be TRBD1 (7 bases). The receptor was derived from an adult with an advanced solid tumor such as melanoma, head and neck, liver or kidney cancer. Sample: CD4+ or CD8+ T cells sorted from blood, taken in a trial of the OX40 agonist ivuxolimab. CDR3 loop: CAGQEGRRTGELFF. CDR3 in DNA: TGTGCCGGACAGGAGGGGCGAAGAACCGGGGAGCTGTTTTTT.